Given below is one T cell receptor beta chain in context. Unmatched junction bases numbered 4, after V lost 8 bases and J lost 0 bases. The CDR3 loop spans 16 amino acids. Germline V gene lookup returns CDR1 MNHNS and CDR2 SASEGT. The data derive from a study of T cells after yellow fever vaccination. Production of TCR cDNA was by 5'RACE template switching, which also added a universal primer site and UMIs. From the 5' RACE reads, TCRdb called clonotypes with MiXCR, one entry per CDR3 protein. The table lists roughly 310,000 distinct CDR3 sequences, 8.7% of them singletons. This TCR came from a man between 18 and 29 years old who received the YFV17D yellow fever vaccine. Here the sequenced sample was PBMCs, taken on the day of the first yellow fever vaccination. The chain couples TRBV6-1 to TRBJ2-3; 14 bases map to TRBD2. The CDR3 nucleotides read TGTGCCAGCCGACTAGCGGGGGGGCCGAGCACAGATACGCAGTATTTT. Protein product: CASRLAGGPSTDTQYF.